Following are 13 T cell receptor beta chains from one sample sequenced in a study of control samples from healthy donors and cancer patients. TCRdb's table, derived via immunoSEQ multiplex PCR, lists solely in-frame clones and lacks some. The sample comprises over 100,000 clones, just over 90% of which are singletons, and around 2.3% rests with the top ten. Specimen: blood. The source is a woman younger than 35 in good health.

This chain connects TRBV10-1 to TRBJ1-1; weak D call: TRBD1 (5 bases). The CDR3 extends over 13 amino acids. The germline V gene encodes CDR1 WNHNN and CDR2 SYGVQD (reference sequence). Between the trimmed V and J ends, which lost 5 bases and 4 bases, there was a span of 11 bases. DNA for the CDR3: TGCGCCAGCAGTATGACAGAGCGCACTGAAGCTTTCTTT. This gives the protein CASSMTERTEAFF.

The chain recombines TRBV11-3 with TRBJ2-1; D might be TRBD2 (6 bases). The germline V and J ends were trimmed by 4 bases and 0 bases, with 10 bases remaining between them. Germline V gene lookup returns CDR1 SGHNT and CDR2 YENEEA. The CDR3 length is 15 residues. CDR3 nucleotide sequence: TGTGCCAGCAGCTCCCGGGGGAGCTCCTACAATGAGCAGTTCTTC. It translates to CASSSRGSSYNEQFF.

This chain joins TRBV11-1 and TRBJ2-7; the D is unclear. V was cut by 8 bases and J by 3 bases, with 2 bases left in between. Germline CDR1 and CDR2: SGHAT and FQDESV (reference sequence). The CDR3 contains 9 residues. The DNA of the CDR3 is TGTGCCAGCGTCTACGAGCAGTACTTC. Translating it yields CASVYEQYF.

The V call is TRBV7-9, the J call TRBJ2-1, with D possibly matching TRBD1 (6 bases). Germline V CDR1 and CDR2: SEHNR, FQNEAQ (reference sequence). CDR3 length: 13 amino acids. Trimming cost V 7 bases and J 3 bases, with 10 bases left between them. The CDR3 coding sequence is TGTGCCAGCACGGACAGCAACTACAATGAGCAGTTCTTC. Amino acids: CASTDSNYNEQFF. Drawing the rest from reference TRBV7-9 and TRBJ2-1, the complete variable domain is DTGVSQNPRHKITKRGQNVTFRCDPISEHNRLYWYRQTLGQGPEFLTYFQNEAQLEKSRLLSDRFSAERPKGSFSTLEIQRTEQGDSAMYLCASTDSNYNEQFFGPGTRLTVL.

The genes are TRBV18 and TRBJ1-3; D is undetermined. The CDR3 runs 14 residues. Germline CDR1 reads KGHSH; CDR2 reads LQKENI. Between the trimmed V and J ends, which lost 5 bases and 0 bases, there was a span of 8 bases. CDR3 DNA: TGTGCCAGCTCATCGGGCGCCTCTGGAAACACCATATATTTT. It codes for CASSSGASGNTIYF.

The V and J genes are TRBV6-5 and TRBJ1-5; D gene ambiguous. V was shortened by 8 bases and J by 10 bases, with 12 bases between the two germline ends. The CDR3 loop spans 11 amino acids. Per the germline V gene, CDR1 is MNHEY and CDR2 is SVGAGI. The CDR3 loop is CASGVPGPQHF. CDR3 nucleotides: TGTGCCAGCGGGGTTCCAGGACCCCAGCATTTT.

This chain links TRBV6-5 with TRBJ1-1; perhaps TRBD1 as D (5 bases). This CDR3 has 16 residues. Trimming stripped 5 bases from V and 1 base from J, with 17 bases between. Germline values: CDR1 MNHEY, CDR2 SVGAGI. CDR3 DNA: TGTGCCAGCAGTCACTGGGGGAGATCCAAGAACACTGAAGCTTTCTTT. Amino acids: CASSHWGRSKNTEAFF.

The V gene is TRBV19, the J gene TRBJ1-4, with 10 positions matching TRBD1. CDR1 and CDR2 (germline): LNHDA, SQIVND (reference sequence). This CDR3 contains 17 residues. V was pared by 6 bases and J by 7 bases, with 14 bases of the junction left unmatched. CDR3 DNA: TGTGCCAGTAGACCCGGGACAGGGGAGTTAGGAGGTGAAAAACTGTTTTTT. Protein: CASRPGTGELGGEKLFF.

This clone was recorded once. The V and J genes are TRBV28 and TRBJ2-5; maybe TRBD2 (5 bases). CDR3 length equals 15 residues. The V gene's germline CDR1 is MDHEN and CDR2 SYDVKM. V was trimmed by 4 bases and J by 0 bases, leaving 12 bases between them. CDR3 sequence reads: CASSSPRRYQETQYF. CDR3 nucleotides: TGTGCCAGCAGTTCCCCTCGGAGGTACCAAGAGACCCAGTACTTC.

The rearrangement links TRBV7-6 to TRBJ1-4; a possible D gene is TRBD1 (6 bases). The germline V gene encodes CDR1 SGHVS and CDR2 FNYEAQ. V lost 5 bases to trimming and J lost 8 bases, with 21 bases between them. This CDR3 is built from 16 residues. The CDR3 coding sequence is TGTGCCAGCAGCCCCCATGCGAGGACAGAGGGGGAAAAACTGTTTTTT. Protein product: CASSPHARTEGEKLFF.

V gene TRBV15 combines with J gene TRBJ1-2; 7 positions agree with TRBD1. CDR1 LNHNV and CDR2 YYDKDF come from the germline V gene (reference sequence). The CDR3 length is 14 residues. The V segment lost 5 bases and the J segment 5 bases; nucleotides outside the gene matches: 8. CDR3 region: CATSLGPGGYGYTF. CDR3 sequence (DNA): TGTGCCACCAGCCTGGGTCCAGGGGGATATGGCTACACCTTC.

The chain combines TRBV5-4 with TRBJ2-1, with TRBD2 matching 8 bases. Germline assignment: CDR1 SGHNT and CDR2 YYREEE (reference sequence). V gave up 4 bases and J gave up 1 base; unmatched junction bases: 4. CDR3 length equals 15 residues. The CDR3 region has the DNA TGTGCCAGCAGCGGGAGCGGGAGATCCTACAATGAGCAGTTCTTC. Translation gives CASSGSGRSYNEQFF. The variable domain in full, completed from reference TRBV5-4 and TRBJ2-1, reads ETGVTQSPTHLIKTRGQQVTLRCSSQSGHNTVSWYQQALGQGPQFIFQYYREEENGRGNFPPRFSGLQFPNYSSELNVNALELDDSALYLCASSGSGRSYNEQFFGPGTRLTVL.

The V call is TRBV7-6, the J call TRBJ1-4; TRBD1 might be the D (5 bases). The CDR3 contains 15 residues. CDR1 is SGHVS, CDR2 FNYEAQ, per germline. The V end was cut by 5 bases, the J end by 3 bases, with 13 bases between. The CDR3 protein is CASSPRQGANEKLFF. CDR3 nucleotides: TGTGCCAGCAGCCCCAGGCAGGGCGCTAATGAAAAACTGTTTTTT.